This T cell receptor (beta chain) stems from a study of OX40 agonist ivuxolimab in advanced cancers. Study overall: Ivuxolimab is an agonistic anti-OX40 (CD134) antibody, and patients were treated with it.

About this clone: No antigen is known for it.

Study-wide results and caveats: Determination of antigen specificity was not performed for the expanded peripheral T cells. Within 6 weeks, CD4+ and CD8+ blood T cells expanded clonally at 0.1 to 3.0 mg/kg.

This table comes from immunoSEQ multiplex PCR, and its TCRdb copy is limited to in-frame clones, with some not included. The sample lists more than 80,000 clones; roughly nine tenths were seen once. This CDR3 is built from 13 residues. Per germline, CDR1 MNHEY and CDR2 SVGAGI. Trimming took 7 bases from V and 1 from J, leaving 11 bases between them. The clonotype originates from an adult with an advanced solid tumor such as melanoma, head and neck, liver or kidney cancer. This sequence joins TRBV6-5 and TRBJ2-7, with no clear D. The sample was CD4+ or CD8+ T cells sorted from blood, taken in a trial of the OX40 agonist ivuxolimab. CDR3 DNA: TGTGCCAGCAAGCGCGGCCTATCCTACGAGCAGTACTTC. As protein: CASKRGLSYEQYF.